Listed below are T cell receptor beta chains from one sample, sequenced in a study of control samples from healthy donors and cancer patients. Sequencing used immunoSEQ multiplex PCR; TCRdb keeps in-frame clones, though not all of them. The profile shows some 79,000 clones, about 90% of them singletons. The specimen sequenced was blood. The receptors shown here come from a woman aged 45-59 years in good health. Both conserved end residues are part of each CDR3. Each record gives: J gene, V gene, clone size, CDR3 length, D gene, CDR3 DNA, CDR3 protein. A D gene is named only where the DNA matches it firmly. A row's size may be missing; if present it is once, few, many or a size class.

TRBJ2-1 | TRBV18 | NA | 13 | NA | TGTGCCAGCTCACCTACAAAGTACAATGAGCAGTTCTTC | CASSPTKYNEQFF
TRBJ2-2 | TRBV5-1 | once | 16 | NA | TGCGCCAGCAGCCCCGGGACCCTTAGGGGGACCGGGGAGCTGTTTTTT | CASSPGTLRGTGELFF
TRBJ1-2 | TRBV28 | NA | 16 | NA | TGTGCCAGCAGATCAAACCTGCAGGGGATCAACTATGGCTACACCTTC | CASRSNLQGINYGYTF
TRBJ1-1 | TRBV19 | NA | 12 | NA | TGTGCCAGTATGAGCCTGGGCACTGAAGCTTTCTTT | CASMSLGTEAFF
TRBJ2-1 | TRBV19 | NA | 14 | NA | TGTGCCAGTAGTGTCTTTGAGGGCCCCGATGAGCAGTTCTTC | CASSVFEGPDEQFF
TRBJ2-1 | TRBV6-4 | NA | 13 | TRBD1 | TGTGCCAGCAGTGAGACAGGGCGGAATGAGCAGTTCTTC | CASSETGRNEQFF
TRBJ2-5 | TRBV29-1 | once | 14 | NA | TGCAGCGTTGAGCCCGGGGGTGTAGGAGAGACCCAGTACTTC | CSVEPGGVGETQYF
TRBJ1-5 | TRBV30 | NA | 13 | NA | TGTGCCTGGAGTGTCGGAGCCAATCAGCCCCAGCATTTT | CAWSVGANQPQHF
TRBJ1-5 | TRBV19 | NA | 15 | NA | TGTGCCAGTAGTAACTTTGGCGGGAGCAATCAGCCCCAGCATTTT | CASSNFGGSNQPQHF
TRBJ2-2 | TRBV5-4 | NA | 17 | TRBD1 | TGTGCCAGCAGTCGGCAAGGGGACAGGGGGCGCCCCGGGGAGCTGTTTTTT | CASSRQGDRGRPGELFF
TRBJ2-7 | TRBV18 | once | 12 | NA | TGTGCCAGCTCCCTTCAGGGATACGAGCAGTACTTC | CASSLQGYEQYF
TRBJ2-2 | TRBV27 | NA | 14 | NA | TGTGCCAGCAGCCCCGGACTGGATACCGGGGAGCTGTTTTTT | CASSPGLDTGELFF
TRBJ2-1 | TRBV7-3 | NA | 15 | TRBD2 | TGTGCCAGCAGCTTAGGGACTAGCGGGAGGAATGAGCAGTTCTTC | CASSLGTSGRNEQFF
TRBJ2-1 | TRBV24-1 | NA | 13 | TRBD1 | TGTGCCACCAGTGACGGGACAGCTAATGAGCAGTTCTTC | CATSDGTANEQFF
TRBJ1-3 | TRBV5-1 | NA | 16 | NA | TGCGCCAGCAGCTTGGCGGGACCTGTTCGCGGAAACACCATATATTTT | CASSLAGPVRGNTIYF
TRBJ1-1 | TRBV19 | NA | 14 | TRBD1 | TGTGCCAGTAGTTCCGGACAGGGAGAGGGTGTAGCTTTCTTT | CASSSGQGEGVAFF
TRBJ2-3 | TRBV9 | NA | 17 | NA | TGTGCCAGCAGCGCGTACTGGGGGCAGTCGTCCGCAGATACGCAGTATTTT | CASSAYWGQSSADTQYF
TRBJ1-6 | TRBV18 | NA | 18 | NA | TGTGCCAGCTCACCACTCCCGGGCGGGGGCGGATTTGATTCACCCCTCCACTTT | CASSPLPGGGGFDSPLHF
TRBJ1-1 | TRBV5-1 | NA | 14 | TRBD1 | TGCGCCAGCAGCTCTTCGACAGGGGGCACTGAAGCTTTCTTT | CASSSSTGGTEAFF
TRBJ2-1 | TRBV28 | NA | 15 | NA | TGTGCCAGCAGTTTGCTAACAGGGTCCTACAATGAGCAGTTCTTC | CASSLLTGSYNEQFF
TRBJ1-5 | TRBV25-1 | NA | 14 | NA | TGTGCCAGCAGTGAATCAGGGGTGCATCAGCCCCAGCATTTT | CASSESGVHQPQHF
TRBJ2-2 | TRBV28 | NA | 16 | NA | TGTGCCAGCAGTTTATCTGCTAGCTGGGATCCCGGGGAGCTGTTTTTT | CASSLSASWDPGELFF
TRBJ2-3 | TRBV5-1 | NA | 15 | TRBD2 | TGCGCCAGCGGGGTGCGCGGGAGGGGGTCCGATACGCAGTATTTT | CASGVRGRGSDTQYF
TRBJ2-7 | TRBV19 | NA | 14 | NA | TGTGCCAGTAGTGCAGCACAGGGACCCTACGAGCAGTACTTC | CASSAAQGPYEQYF
TRBJ2-5 | TRBV12-3/TRBV12-4 | NA | 13 | NA | TGTGCCAGCAGTTTTGGGGGCAGGGAGACCCAGTACTTC | CASSFGGRETQYF
TRBJ1-1 | TRBV9 | NA | 16 | TRBD1 | TGTGCCAGCAGCGCAGGGGGTTTAACCGGGGAGACTGAAGCTTTCTTT | CASSAGGLTGETEAFF
TRBJ1-1 | TRBV5-1 | once | 16 | TRBD1 | TGCGCCAGCAGCTTGAAGGAGGGGGCTATGGACACTGAAGCTTTCTTT | CASSLKEGAMDTEAFF
TRBJ1-5 | TRBV7-2 | NA | 15 | NA | TGTGCCAGCAGCTTAGTCGGGCAGGGGAATCAGCCCCAGCATTTT | CASSLVGQGNQPQHF
TRBJ2-7 | TRBV18 | NA | 15 | TRBD2 | TGTGCCAGCTCGCCGGGACTAGCGGTCCCCTACGAGCAGTACTTC | CASSPGLAVPYEQYF